This TCR beta chain was documented in a study of blood T cell repertoires in COVID-19 (dated by TCRdb to about 2020). About the investigation overall: Samples from collaborators originated in the United States, Italy and Spain and spanned both the acute and convalescent phases of COVID-19. The material from the prospective study consisted of cDNA or gDNA derived from T cells, B-cell-depleted T cells, or PBMCs. Subjects who had been exposed to COVID-19, were actively infected with it, or had recovered from it provided the deeply sampled blood TCRbeta repertoires that made up the dataset. A freely available public database, intended as a resource for researchers studying the immune response to SARS-CoV-2, is where the repertoires were released. Samples were obtained from the ongoing ImmuneRACE study (first 160 participants) and from over 1,000 subjects provided by 6 global collaborators. Sample metadata almost always included a de-identified subject ID, COVID-19 status, age in years and sex. Where available, HLA class I and class II types were taken from metadata supplied by the sample provider and were not determined by assay-based typing. Paper-wide results and their limitations: Clinical and demographic metadata were provided uncurated, with the amount varying by source and participant.

Details on this clone: Its antigen remains unidentified. It has no much larger one-base neighbor in the sample; base qualities were not kept.

The collaborating institutions used their own protocols to collect whole blood in K2EDTA tubes. For TCRbeta analysis, collaborators shipped samples in one of three forms: frozen whole blood, isolated PBMCs, or DNA extracted from either of those sample types. CDR1 and CDR2 were assigned from the germline V gene (reference sequence) as SGHNT and YYREEE. The germline V and J ends show losses of 4 bases and 0 bases respectively, and no gene match explains 6 bases of the junction. The CDR3 starts with the cysteine, ends with the phenylalanine, and has 18 residues. Only the CDR3 part of the read is kept: 54 bases, read in frame from the first base. The immunoSEQ Assay, a bias-controlled multiplex PCR, was used to amplify TCRbeta CDR3 regions from genomic DNA. The paper's data handling went like this. Nucleated cell counts per sample were estimated from amplification of reference gene primers within the assay. To quantify the absolute abundance of each unique TCRbeta CDR3 rearrangement, sequence reads were collapsed and filtered. Productive Simpson clonality was computed per sample as the square root of Simpson's diversity index over productive rearrangements. This is the immuneACCESS table as TCRdb keeps it, with only in-frame sequences that have V and J called. A part of the clones is gone; compared with another copy, unresolved V genes explain less than half, and the rest is unexplained. V, J and clone size reflect that table, while D and trimming were determined from the DNA. The sample has approximately 200,000 clones on record, 70% to 90% of them singletons. Over 9.5% of the sample is in the top ten clones.

Here the chain combines TRBV5-4 and TRBJ2-1; 14 central nucleotides agree with TRBD2. The specimen sequenced was peripheral blood. The source is a human donor with active or convalescent COVID-19. The donor label of this sample is uncertain. The CDR3 reads CASSPGLAGVNSYNEQFF. The nucleotide sequence reads as follows: TGTGCCAGCAGCCCGGGACTAGCGGGAGTAAACTCCTACAATGAGCAGTTCTTC.